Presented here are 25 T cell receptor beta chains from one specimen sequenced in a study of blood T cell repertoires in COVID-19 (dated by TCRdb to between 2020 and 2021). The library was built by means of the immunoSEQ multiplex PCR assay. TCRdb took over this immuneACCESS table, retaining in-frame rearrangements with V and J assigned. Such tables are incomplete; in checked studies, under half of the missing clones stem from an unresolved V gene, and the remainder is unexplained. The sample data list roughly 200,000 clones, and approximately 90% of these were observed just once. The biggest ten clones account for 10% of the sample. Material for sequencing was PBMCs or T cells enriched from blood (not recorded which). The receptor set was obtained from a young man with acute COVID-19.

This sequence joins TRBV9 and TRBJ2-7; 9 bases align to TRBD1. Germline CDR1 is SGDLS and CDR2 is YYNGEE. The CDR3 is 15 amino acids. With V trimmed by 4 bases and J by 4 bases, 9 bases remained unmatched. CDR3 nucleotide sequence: TGTGCCAGCAGCATATCCGGGACAGGGTCGTACGAGCAGTACTTC. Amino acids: CASSISGTGSYEQYF.

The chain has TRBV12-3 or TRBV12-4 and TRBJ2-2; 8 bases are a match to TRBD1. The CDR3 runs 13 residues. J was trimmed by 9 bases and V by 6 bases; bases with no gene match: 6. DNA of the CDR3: TGTGCCAGCAGACGACAGGGGCCGCGGGAGCTGTTTTTT. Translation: CASRRQGPRELFF.

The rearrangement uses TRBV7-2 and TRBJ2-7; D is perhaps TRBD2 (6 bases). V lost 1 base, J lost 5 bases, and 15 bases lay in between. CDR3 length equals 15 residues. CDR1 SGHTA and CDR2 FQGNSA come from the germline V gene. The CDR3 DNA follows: TGTGCCAGCAGCTTAGGCCTGGTAGGGAGGAACGAGCAGTACTTC. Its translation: CASSLGLVGRNEQYF.

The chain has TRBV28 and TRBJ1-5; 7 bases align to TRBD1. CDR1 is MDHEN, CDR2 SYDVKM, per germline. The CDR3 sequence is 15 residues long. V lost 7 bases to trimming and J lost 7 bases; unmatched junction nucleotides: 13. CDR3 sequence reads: CASTPTGAGRQPQHF. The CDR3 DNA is TGTGCCAGCACCCCTACAGGGGCGGGGAGGCAGCCCCAGCATTTT.

The CDR3 DNA reads TGTGCCAGCTCACCTACTAGCGGAGGCAACAATGAGCAGTTCTTC. Its protein product is CASSPTSGGNNEQFF. V is TRBV18 and J is TRBJ2-1, with TRBD2 identical over 8 bases. J gave up 5 bases and V 3 bases, and 6 bases lay outside the gene matches. The CDR3 has 15 residues. Looked up from germline, CDR1 is KGHSH and CDR2 is LQKENI.

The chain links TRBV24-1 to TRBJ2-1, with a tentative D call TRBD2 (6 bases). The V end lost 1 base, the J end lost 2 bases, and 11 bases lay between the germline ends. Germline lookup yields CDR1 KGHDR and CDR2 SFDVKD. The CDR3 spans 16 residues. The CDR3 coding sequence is TGTGCCACCAGTGATTTCCCTAGCGCACCCTACAATGAGCAGTTCTTC. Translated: CATSDFPSAPYNEQFF.

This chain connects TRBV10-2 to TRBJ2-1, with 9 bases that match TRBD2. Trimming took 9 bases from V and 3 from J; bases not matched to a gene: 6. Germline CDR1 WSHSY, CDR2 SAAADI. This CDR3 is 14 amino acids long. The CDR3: CASRLAGFYNEQFF. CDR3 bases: TGCGCCAGTAGGCTAGCGGGATTCTACAATGAGCAGTTCTTC.

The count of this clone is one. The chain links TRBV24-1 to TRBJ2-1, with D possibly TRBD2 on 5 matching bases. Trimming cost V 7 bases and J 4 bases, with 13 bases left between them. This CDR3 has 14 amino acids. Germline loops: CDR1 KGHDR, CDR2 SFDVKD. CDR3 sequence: CATRAEGIYNEQFF. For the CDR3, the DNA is TGTGCCACCAGAGCAGAGGGAATTTACAATGAGCAGTTCTTC.

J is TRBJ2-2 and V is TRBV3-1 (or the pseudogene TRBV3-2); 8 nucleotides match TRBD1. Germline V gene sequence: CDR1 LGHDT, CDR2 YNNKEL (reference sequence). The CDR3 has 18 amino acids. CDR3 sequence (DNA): TGTGGCGGCCTCCACAGGGGGTTGTGGAGCGTGGACACCGGGGAGCTGTTTTTT. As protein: CGGLHRGLWSVDTGELFF.

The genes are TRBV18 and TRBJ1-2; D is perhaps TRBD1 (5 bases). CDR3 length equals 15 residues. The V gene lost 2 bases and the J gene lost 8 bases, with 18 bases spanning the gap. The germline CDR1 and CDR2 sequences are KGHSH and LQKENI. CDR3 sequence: CASSPDRFDGGGYTF. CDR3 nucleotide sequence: TGTGCCAGCTCACCAGATCGGTTTGACGGGGGAGGCTACACCTTC. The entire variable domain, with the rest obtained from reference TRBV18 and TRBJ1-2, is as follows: NAGVMQNPRHLVRRRGQEARLRCSPMKGHSHVYWYRQLPEEGLKFMVYLQKENIIDESGMPKERFSAEFPKEGPSILRIQQVVRGDSAAYFCASSPDRFDGGGYTFGSGTRLTVV.

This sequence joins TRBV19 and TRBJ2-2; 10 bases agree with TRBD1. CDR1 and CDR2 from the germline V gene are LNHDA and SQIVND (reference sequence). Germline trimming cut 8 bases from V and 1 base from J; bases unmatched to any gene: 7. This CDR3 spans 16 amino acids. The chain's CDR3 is CASSRQGAQNTGELFF. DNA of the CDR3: TGTGCCAGTTCCCGACAGGGGGCTCAGAACACCGGGGAGCTGTTTTTT.

As DNA, the CDR3 is TGTGCCAGCAGCAGTTCGACAGGGGGCGACGGCTACACCTTC. Its translation: CASSSSTGGDGYTF. The rearrangement links TRBV7-2 to TRBJ1-2; 10 bases map to TRBD1. The CDR3 spans 14 residues. Germline-derived CDR1 and CDR2 are SGHTA and FQGNSA. V was clipped by 5 bases and J by 8 bases; unmatched bases: 8.

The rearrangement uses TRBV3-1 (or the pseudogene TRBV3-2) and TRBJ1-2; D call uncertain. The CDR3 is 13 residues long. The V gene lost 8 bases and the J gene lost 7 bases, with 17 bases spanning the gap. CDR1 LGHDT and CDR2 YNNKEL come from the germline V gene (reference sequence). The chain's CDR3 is CASQLGREFGYTF. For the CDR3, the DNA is TGTGCCAGCCAGTTAGGGAGGGAATTTGGCTACACCTTC.

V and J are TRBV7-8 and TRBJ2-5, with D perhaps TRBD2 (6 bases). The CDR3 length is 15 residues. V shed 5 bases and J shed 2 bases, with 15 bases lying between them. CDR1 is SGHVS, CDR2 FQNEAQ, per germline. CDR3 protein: CASSRTPGVQETQYF. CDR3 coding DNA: TGTGCCAGCAGCCGCACCCCGGGGGTACAAGAGACCCAGTACTTC.

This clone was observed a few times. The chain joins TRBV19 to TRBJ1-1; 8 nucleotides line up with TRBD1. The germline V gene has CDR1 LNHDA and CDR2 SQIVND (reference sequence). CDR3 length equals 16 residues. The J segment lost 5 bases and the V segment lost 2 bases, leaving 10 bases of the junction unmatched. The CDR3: CASSIQGAEGWTEAFF. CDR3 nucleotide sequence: TGTGCCAGTAGTATACAGGGGGCGGAAGGGTGGACTGAAGCTTTCTTT.

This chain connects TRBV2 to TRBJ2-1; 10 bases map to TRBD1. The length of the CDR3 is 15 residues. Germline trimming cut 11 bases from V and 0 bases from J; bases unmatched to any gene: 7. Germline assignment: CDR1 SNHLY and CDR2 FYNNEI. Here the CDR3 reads CAQRQGAGSYNEQFF. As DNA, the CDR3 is TGTGCCCAACGACAGGGGGCCGGCTCCTACAATGAGCAGTTCTTC. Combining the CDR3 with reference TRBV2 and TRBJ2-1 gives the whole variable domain EPEVTQTPSHQVTQMGQEVILRCVPISNHLYFYWYRQILGQKVEFLVSFYNNEISEKSEIFDDQFSVERPDGSNFTLKIRSTKLEDSAMYFCAQRQGAGSYNEQFFGPGTRLTVL.

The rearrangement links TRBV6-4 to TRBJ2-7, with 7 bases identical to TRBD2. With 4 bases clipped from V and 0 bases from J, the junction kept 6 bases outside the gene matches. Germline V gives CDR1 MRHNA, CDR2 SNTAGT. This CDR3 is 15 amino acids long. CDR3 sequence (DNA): TGTGCCAGCAGTGGGTGGAGGACTAGCTCCTACGAGCAGTACTTC. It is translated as CASSGWRTSSYEQYF.

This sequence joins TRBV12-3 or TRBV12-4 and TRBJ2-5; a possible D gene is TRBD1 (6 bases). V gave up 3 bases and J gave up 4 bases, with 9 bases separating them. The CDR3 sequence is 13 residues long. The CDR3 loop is CASSLDSLETQYF. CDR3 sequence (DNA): TGTGCCAGCAGTTTGGACAGTTTAGAGACCCAGTACTTC.

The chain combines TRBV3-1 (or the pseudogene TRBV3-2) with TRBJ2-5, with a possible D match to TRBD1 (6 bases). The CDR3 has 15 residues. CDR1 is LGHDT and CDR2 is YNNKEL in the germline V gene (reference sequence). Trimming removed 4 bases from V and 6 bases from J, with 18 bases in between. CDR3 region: CASSPGDGRVKTQYF. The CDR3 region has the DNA TGTGCCAGCAGCCCAGGGGACGGGCGGGTGAAGACCCAGTACTTC.

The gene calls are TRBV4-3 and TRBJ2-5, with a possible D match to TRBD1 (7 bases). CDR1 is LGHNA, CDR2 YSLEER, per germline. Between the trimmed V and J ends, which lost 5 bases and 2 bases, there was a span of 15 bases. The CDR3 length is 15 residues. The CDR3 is CASSVAGQPQETQYF. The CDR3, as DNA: TGCGCCAGCAGCGTTGCGGGACAGCCTCAAGAGACCCAGTACTTC.

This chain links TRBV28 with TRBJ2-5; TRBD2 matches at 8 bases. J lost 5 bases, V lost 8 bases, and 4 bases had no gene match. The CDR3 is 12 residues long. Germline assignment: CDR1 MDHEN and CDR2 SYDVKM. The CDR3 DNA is TGTGCCAGCCGGGGGGGGGATGAGACCCAGTACTTC. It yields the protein CASRGGDETQYF.

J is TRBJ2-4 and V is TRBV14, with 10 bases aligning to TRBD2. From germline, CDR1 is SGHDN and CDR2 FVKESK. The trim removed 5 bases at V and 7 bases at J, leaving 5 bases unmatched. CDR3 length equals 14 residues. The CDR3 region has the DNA TGTGCCAGCAGCGTTAGCGGGAGGCGGAACATTCAGTACTTC. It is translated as CASSVSGRRNIQYF.

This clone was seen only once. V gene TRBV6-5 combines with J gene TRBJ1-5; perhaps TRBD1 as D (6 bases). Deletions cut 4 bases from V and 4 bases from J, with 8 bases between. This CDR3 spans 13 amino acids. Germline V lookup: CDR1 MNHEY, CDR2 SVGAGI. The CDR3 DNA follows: TGTGCCAGCAGTTGGGACAAAAATCAGCCCCAGCATTTT. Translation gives CASSWDKNQPQHF.

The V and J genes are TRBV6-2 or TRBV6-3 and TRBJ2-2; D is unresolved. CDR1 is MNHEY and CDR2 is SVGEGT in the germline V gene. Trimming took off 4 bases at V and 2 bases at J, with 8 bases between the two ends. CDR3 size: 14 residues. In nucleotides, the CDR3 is TGTGCCAGCAGTTCCTCTAGTAACACCGGGGAGCTGTTTTTT. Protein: CASSSSSNTGELFF.

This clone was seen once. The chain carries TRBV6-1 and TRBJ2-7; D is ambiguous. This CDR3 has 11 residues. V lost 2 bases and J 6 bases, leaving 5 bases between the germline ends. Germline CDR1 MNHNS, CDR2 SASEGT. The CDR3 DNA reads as TGTGCCAGCAGTGAACTTATCGAGCAGTACTTC. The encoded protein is CASSELIEQYF.